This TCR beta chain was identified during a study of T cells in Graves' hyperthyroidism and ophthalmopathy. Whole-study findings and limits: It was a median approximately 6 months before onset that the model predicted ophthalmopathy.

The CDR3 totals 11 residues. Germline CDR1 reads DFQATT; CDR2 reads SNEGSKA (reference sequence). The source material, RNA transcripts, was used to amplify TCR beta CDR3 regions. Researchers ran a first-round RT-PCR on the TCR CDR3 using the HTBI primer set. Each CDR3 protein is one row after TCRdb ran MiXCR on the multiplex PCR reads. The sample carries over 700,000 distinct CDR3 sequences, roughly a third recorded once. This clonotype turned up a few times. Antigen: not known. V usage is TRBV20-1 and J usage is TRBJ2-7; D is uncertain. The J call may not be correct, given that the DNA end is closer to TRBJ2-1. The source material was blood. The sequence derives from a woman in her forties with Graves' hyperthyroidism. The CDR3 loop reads CSARDLDEQFF. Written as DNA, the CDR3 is TGCAGTGCTAGAGATTTAGATGAGCAGTTCTTC.